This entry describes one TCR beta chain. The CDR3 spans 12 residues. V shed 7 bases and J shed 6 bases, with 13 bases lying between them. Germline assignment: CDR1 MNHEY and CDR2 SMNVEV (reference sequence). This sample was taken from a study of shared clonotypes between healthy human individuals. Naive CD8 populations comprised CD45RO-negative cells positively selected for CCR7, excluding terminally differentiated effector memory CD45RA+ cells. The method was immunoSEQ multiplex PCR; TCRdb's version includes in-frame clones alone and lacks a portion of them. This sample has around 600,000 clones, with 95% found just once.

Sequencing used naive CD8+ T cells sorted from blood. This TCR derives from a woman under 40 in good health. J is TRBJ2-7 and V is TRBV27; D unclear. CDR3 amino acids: CASIAVGGEQYF. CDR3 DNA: TGTGCCAGCATCGCCGTTGGCGGCGAGCAGTACTTC.